This is a list of T cell receptor beta chains from one sample in a study of follicular helper T cells after annual influenza vaccination. Profiling relied on immunoSEQ multiplex PCR, and the TCRdb table lists in-frame clones only, not all of them. The sample has about 5,600 clones; 80% to 85% are singletons. Sequenced material: CXCR5+ CD38- circulating T follicular helper cells from blood, taken 7 days after influenza vaccination. The receptor source for this set is an adult who received the influenza vaccine. The CDR3 runs from the conserved cysteine through the conserved F or W. Each record gives: clone size, D gene, V gene, J gene, CDR3 DNA, CDR3 protein. A D gene is named only where the DNA matches it firmly. Not all rows give a size; the values are once, few, many and, for expanded clones, a class.

clone_size: NA
d_call: TRBD1
v_call: TRBV2
j_call: TRBJ1-1
cdr3_nt: TGTGCCAGCAGTGCACAGGGGGCCCTGCTGGGAGCTTTCTTT
cdr3_aa: CASSAQGALLGAFF

clone_size: NA
d_call: TRBD1
v_call: TRBV15
j_call: TRBJ1-2
cdr3_nt: TGTGCCACCGGACGACAGGGTACTAACTATGGCTACACCTTC
cdr3_aa: CATGRQGTNYGYTF

clone_size: NA
d_call: TRBD1
v_call: TRBV7-2
j_call: TRBJ1-5
cdr3_nt: TGTGCCAGCAGCCCCCGGAAAGGGGGCTATAGCAATCAGCCCCAGCATTTT
cdr3_aa: CASSPRKGGYSNQPQHF

clone_size: once
d_call: NA
v_call: TRBV27
j_call: TRBJ1-2
cdr3_nt: TGTGCCAGCAGAAGCGGGCAGGGCCGGGGCTATGGCTACACCTTC
cdr3_aa: CASRSGQGRGYGYTF

clone_size: NA
d_call: TRBD1
v_call: TRBV19
j_call: TRBJ1-1
cdr3_nt: TGTGCCAGTAGGCCGGGACAGGGGGCGGCCACTGAAGCTTTCTTT
cdr3_aa: CASRPGQGAATEAFF

clone_size: NA
d_call: NA
v_call: TRBV2
j_call: TRBJ2-3
cdr3_nt: TGTGCCACCCGTGGCGGGGTTAGCACAGATACGCAGTATTTT
cdr3_aa: CATRGGVSTDTQYF

clone_size: NA
d_call: TRBD1
v_call: TRBV19
j_call: TRBJ2-2
cdr3_nt: TGTGCCAGTAGCCCTATCGGGACAGGGAAGGCCGGGGAGCTGTTTTTT
cdr3_aa: CASSPIGTGKAGELFF

clone_size: NA
d_call: TRBD2
v_call: TRBV6-6
j_call: TRBJ2-4
cdr3_nt: TGTGCCAGCACCGGACTAGCGGGAGCCGACATTCAGTACTTC
cdr3_aa: CASTGLAGADIQYF

clone_size: NA
d_call: TRBD2
v_call: TRBV28
j_call: TRBJ2-7
cdr3_nt: TGTGCCAGCAGTTTAGCGGGAGTTAGGGAGCAGTACTTC
cdr3_aa: CASSLAGVREQYF

clone_size: once
d_call: NA
v_call: TRBV9
j_call: TRBJ2-5
cdr3_nt: TGTGCCAGCAGCGTAGGACATTCGGAGACCCAGTACTTC
cdr3_aa: CASSVGHSETQYF

clone_size: NA
d_call: TRBD1
v_call: TRBV5-8
j_call: TRBJ1-2
cdr3_nt: TGTGCCAGCAGCCAGGACAGGGGAGGGTATGGCTACACCTTC
cdr3_aa: CASSQDRGGYGYTF

clone_size: few
d_call: NA
v_call: TRBV6-1
j_call: TRBJ2-7
cdr3_nt: TGTGCCAGCAAAGGGAACGCCCGCGAGCAGTACTTC
cdr3_aa: CASKGNAREQYF

clone_size: NA
d_call: NA
v_call: TRBV28
j_call: TRBJ1-2
cdr3_nt: TGTGCCAGCAGTACCTACCCAGGGGTTGGGGGCTACACCTTC
cdr3_aa: CASSTYPGVGGYTF

clone_size: NA
d_call: NA
v_call: TRBV4-2
j_call: TRBJ2-5
cdr3_nt: TGTGCCAGCAGCCGCCTCCAAGAGACCCAGTACTTC
cdr3_aa: CASSRLQETQYF

clone_size: NA
d_call: NA
v_call: TRBV30
j_call: TRBJ2-5
cdr3_nt: TGTGCCTGGTCTAACGGGGTCCAAGAGACCCAGTACTTC
cdr3_aa: CAWSNGVQETQYF

clone_size: NA
d_call: TRBD1
v_call: TRBV5-1
j_call: TRBJ2-5
cdr3_nt: TGCGCCAGCAGGGACTCCGGGACAGCTCCCGGAGAGACCCAGTACTTC
cdr3_aa: CASRDSGTAPGETQYF

clone_size: NA
d_call: NA
v_call: TRBV20-1
j_call: TRBJ2-1
cdr3_nt: TGCAGTGCCTTTGGCGATGAGCAGTTCTTC
cdr3_aa: CSAFGDEQFF

clone_size: NA
d_call: NA
v_call: TRBV7-9
j_call: TRBJ2-1
cdr3_nt: TGTGCCAGCAGTCCTCGGAATGAGCAGTTCTTC
cdr3_aa: CASSPRNEQFF